This T cell receptor (beta chain) was found in a study of CD8+CD57+ T cells in acquired aplastic anemia. Genomic DNA provided the template from which TCR beta VDJ and CDR3 profiles were obtained. TCRdb processed the reads anew with MiXCR; each CDR3 protein has one entry. The sample yields 400,000 to 450,000 distinct CDR3 sequences, around 68% seen once. V was cut by 6 bases and J by 5 bases, with 9 bases left in between. The germline gives CDR1 SQVTM, CDR2 ANQGSEA. CDR3 size: 11 residues. V gene TRBV29-1 combines with J gene TRBJ2-3; D unresolved. The receptor's source is a human donor in good health, serving as a control. Sample: sorted CD4+, CD8+, or CD8+CD57+ T cells (not recorded which) from PBMCs. The CDR3 sequence: CSVRVVDTQYF. The CDR3 nucleotides are TGCAGCGTACGGGTCGTAGATACGCAGTATTTT.